The T cell receptor beta chain under discussion was sequenced for a study of T cell responses to AZD1222 COVID-19 vaccine (dated by TCRdb to the early 2020s). For the study in its entirety: AZD1222 recipients given second doses at about 4 weeks or at about 12 weeks were pooled, since spike-specific TCR depth and breadth were not found to differ between the two schedules. A total of 233 trial participants underwent TCR sequencing, of whom roughly 210 received two doses of AZD1222 and roughly 25 received two doses of the MenACWY control vaccine. Trial participants were enrolled into age subgroups of 18-55, 56-69 and 70-plus years, which contained about 150, 28 and 57 TCR-sequenced participants, respectively. Beyond this particular receptor, the publication reports: The 56-69-year group was small, and its depth increase did not reach significance, likely because of low power. Conclusions about previously exposed vaccinees are limited, since just six AZD1222 recipients were seropositive for SARS-CoV-2 at baseline. Because no day 14 peak-response samples were available, repertoires were characterized only after the peak T cell response. Vaccine-associated CD4 TCRs spanned the whole spike protein, with dominant responses in regions 160-218 and 743-854. Reportedly, almost half of the unique spike-specific TCRs recognized epitopes lying outside the regions that are mutated in the B.1.351 and B.1.1.7 variants. Participants were mostly white British and included more females than males, and it was suggested by the authors that clonal diversity may have been underestimated. Spike-specific TCR breadth and depth rose significantly after two AZD1222 doses compared with day 0 and with MenACWY recipients.

The CDR3 goes from the cysteine to the phenylalanine over 13 residues. Only the CDR3 part of the read is kept: 39 bases, read in frame from the first base. Trimming costs V 8 bases and J 5 bases, and their ends lie 13 bases apart. The germline V gene provides CDR1 KGHSH and CDR2 LQKENI. The CDR3 regions of human TCRbeta chains were analyzed by immunosequencing. The original pipeline was this. Repertoire TCRs were checked for matches against a reference library of SARS-CoV-2-specific TCRs that had been generated using the MIRA antigen-specificity platform. Breadth was defined as the fraction of unique TCRs that were SARS-CoV-2-associated, and depth was defined as the fraction of total T cells that were SARS-CoV-2-associated. Each spike-specific TCR was assigned to its reactive spike region and to a CD4 or CD8 class using the MIRA data. Log10-transformed breadth and depth values were compared by one-way ANOVA with Sidak's multiple comparisons tests. TCRdb holds this immuneACCESS table with in-frame rearrangements only. Some clones are missing; in checked studies, unresolved V genes explain under half, and the rest has no known cause. For V, J and clone size, that table is used; D and trimming come from the DNA. Counted in this sample were about 150,000 clones; about nine tenths of them appeared once. Approximately 17% of the sample lies in the top ten.

In the paper's terms, the time point label means: baseline before first vaccination. Vaccinee samples were obtained from the UK trials COV001 and COV002, which included a single-blind randomized controlled phase 2/3 trial of AZD1222 (ChAdOx1 nCoV-19) in healthy adults. For TCRbeta chain sequencing, PBMC samples were collected from trial participants at day 0 and at day 28 after the second dose. On this clone: Its specific antigen is unknown. Base qualities are not recorded, but no much larger clone differs from it by a single base.

This sequence was found in an adult in good health. The V and J segments used are TRBV18 and TRBJ1-5; TRBD1 is possibly the D segment (5 matching bases). This sample comprised peripheral blood, obtained on day 0 of AZD1222 vaccination. The DNA sequence reads TGTGCCAGCGTGGACATTTTGGATCAGCCCCAGCATTTT. It codes for CASVDILDQPQHF.